This T cell receptor beta chain was found in a study of T cells in localized non-small cell lung cancer. Germline assignment: CDR1 MDHEN and CDR2 SYDVKM. The germline V and J ends were trimmed by 1 base and 8 bases, with 11 bases remaining between them. There are 13 residues in the CDR3. This clone was detected only once. Produced via immunoSEQ multiplex PCR; TCRdb's table is partial and in-frame only. The data contain under 100,000 clones, approximately 90% of them singletons. This TCR was recovered from a woman aged 35 to 69 with stage I squamous cell lung carcinoma. This sequence joins TRBV28 and TRBJ1-1, with D maybe TRBD1 (6 bases). Sequenced here: peripheral blood, sampled before any cancer treatment. The CDR3 coding sequence is TGTGCCAGCAGTTTATCAAGTCAGGGGGAAGCTTTCTTT. This encodes CASSLSSQGEAFF. Full variable domain (missing parts from reference TRBV28 and TRBJ1-1): DVKVTQSSRYLVKRTGEKVFLECVQDMDHENMFWYRQDPGLGLRLIYFSYDVKMKEKGDIPEGYSVSREKKERFSLILESASTNQTSMYLCASSLSSQGEAFFGQGTRLTVV.